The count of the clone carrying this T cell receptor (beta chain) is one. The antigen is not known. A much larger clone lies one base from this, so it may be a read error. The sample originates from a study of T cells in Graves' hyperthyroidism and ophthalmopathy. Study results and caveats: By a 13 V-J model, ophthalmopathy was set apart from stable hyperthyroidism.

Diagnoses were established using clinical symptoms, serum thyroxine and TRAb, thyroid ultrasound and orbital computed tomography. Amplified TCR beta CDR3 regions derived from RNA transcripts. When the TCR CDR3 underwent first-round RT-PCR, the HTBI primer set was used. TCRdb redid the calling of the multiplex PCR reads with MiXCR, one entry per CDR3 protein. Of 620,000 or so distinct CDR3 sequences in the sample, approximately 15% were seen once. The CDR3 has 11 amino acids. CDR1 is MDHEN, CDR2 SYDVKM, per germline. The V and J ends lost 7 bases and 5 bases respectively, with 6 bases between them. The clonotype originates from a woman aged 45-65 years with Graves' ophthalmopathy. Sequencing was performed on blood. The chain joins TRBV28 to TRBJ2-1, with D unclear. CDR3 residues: CASNNHNEQFF. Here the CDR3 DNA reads TGTGCCAGCAACAACCACAATGAGCAGTTCTTC.